The TCR beta chain described here comes from a study of T cell responses to AZD1222 COVID-19 vaccine. Study-level results: CD4 TCRs linked to vaccination spanned spike, dominating at 160-218 and 743-854.

The CDR3 length is 18 residues. V lost 0 bases, J lost 5 bases, and 22 bases lay in between. In germline, CDR1 is SGHRS, CDR2 YFSETQ. The assay was immunoSEQ multiplex PCR, and TCRdb's table has in-frame clones only and misses some. The table records about 60,000 clones, around 86% of them present only once. In regard to this clone: Its matching antigen is unknown.

Sequences were derived from peripheral blood, sampled on day 0 of AZD1222 vaccination. The chain is built from TRBV5-1 and TRBJ2-3, with D tentatively TRBD2 (6 bases). The source of this sequence is an adult in good health. The CDR3 spells CASSLVAAGRRPGDTQYF. DNA for the CDR3: TGCGCCAGCAGCTTGGTGGCGGCGGGAAGGCGACCGGGAGATACGCAGTATTTT.